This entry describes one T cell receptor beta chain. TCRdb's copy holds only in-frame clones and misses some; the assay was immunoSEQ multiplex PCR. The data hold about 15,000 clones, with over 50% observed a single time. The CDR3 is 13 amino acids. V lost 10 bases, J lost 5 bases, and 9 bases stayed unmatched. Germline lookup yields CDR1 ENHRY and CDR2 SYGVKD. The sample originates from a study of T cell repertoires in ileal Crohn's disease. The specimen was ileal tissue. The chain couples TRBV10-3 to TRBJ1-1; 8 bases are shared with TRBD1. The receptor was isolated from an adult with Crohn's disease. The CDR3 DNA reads TGTGCCAAATTTCGGGACAGGATAACTGAAGCTTTCTTT. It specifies CAKFRDRITEAFF.